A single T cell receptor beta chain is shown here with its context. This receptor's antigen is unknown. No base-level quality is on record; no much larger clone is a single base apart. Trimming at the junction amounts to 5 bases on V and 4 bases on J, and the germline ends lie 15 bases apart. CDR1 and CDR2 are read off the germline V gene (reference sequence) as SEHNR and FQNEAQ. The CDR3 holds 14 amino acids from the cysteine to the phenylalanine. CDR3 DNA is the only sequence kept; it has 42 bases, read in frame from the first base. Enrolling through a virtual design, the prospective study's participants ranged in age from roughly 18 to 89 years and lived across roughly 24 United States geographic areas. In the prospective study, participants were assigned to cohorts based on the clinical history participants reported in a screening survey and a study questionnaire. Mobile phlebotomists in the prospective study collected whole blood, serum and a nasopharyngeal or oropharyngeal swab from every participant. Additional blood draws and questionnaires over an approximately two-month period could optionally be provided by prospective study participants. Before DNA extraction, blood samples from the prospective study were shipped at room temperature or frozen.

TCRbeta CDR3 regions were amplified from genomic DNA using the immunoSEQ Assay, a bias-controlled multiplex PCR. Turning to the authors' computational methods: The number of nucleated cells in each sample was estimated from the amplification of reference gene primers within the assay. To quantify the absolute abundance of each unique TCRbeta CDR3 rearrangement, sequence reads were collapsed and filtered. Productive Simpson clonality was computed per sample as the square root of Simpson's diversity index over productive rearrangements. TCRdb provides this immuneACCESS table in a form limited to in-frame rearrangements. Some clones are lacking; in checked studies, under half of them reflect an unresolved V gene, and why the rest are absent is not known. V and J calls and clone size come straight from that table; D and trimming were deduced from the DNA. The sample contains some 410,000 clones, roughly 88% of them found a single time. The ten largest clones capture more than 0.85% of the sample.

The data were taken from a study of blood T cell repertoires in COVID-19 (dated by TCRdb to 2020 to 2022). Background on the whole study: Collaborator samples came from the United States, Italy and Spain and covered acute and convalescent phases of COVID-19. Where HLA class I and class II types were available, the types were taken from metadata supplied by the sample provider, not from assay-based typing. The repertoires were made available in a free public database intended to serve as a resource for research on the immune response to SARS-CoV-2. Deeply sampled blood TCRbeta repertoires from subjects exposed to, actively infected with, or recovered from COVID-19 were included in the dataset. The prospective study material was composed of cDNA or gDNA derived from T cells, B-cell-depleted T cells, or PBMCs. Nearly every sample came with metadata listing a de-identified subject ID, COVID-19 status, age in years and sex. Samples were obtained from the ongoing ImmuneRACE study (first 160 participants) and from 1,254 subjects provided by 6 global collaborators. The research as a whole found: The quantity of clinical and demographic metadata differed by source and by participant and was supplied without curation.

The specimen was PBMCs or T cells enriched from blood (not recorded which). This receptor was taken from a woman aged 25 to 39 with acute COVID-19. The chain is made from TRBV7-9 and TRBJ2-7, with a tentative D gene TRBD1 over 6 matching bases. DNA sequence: TGTGCCAGCAGCCTGATGGACAGTACGTACGAGCAGTACTTC. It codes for CASSLMDSTYEQYF.